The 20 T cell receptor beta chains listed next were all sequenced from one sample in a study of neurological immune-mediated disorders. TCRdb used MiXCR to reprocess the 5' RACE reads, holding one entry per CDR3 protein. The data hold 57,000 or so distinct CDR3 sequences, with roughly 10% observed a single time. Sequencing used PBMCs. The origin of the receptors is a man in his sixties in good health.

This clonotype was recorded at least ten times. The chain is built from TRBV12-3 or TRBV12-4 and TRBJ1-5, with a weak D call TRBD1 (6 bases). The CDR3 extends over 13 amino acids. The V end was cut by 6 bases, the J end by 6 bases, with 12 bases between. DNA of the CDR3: TGTGCCAGCAGGGCCACAGGGTTTCAGCCCCAGCATTTT. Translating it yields CASRATGFQPQHF.

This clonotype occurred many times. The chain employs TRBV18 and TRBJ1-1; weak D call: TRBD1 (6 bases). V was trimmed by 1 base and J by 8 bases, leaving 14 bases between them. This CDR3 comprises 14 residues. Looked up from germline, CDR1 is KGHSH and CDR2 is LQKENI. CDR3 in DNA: TGTGCCAGCTCACCACGCCAAGGGGGACCCGAAGCTTTCTTT. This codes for CASSPRQGGPEAFF. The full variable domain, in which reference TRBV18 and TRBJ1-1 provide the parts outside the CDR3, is NAGVMQNPRHLVRRRGQEARLRCSPMKGHSHVYWYRQLPEEGLKFMVYLQKENIIDESGMPKERFSAEFPKEGPSILRIQQVVRGDSAAYFCASSPRQGGPEAFFGQGTRLTVV.

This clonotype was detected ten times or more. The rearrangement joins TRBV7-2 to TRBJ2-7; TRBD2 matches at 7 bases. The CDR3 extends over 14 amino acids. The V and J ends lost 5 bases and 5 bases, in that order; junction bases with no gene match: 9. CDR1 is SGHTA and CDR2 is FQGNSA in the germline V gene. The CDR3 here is CASSPGGTNDEQYF. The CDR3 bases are TGTGCCAGCAGCCCGGGCGGGACTAATGACGAGCAGTACTTC.

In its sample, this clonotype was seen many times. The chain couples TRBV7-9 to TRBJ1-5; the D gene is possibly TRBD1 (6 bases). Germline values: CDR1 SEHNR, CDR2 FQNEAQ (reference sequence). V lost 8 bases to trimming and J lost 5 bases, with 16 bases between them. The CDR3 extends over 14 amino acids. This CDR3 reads CASGQGQLDQPQHF. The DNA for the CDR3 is TGTGCCAGCGGGCAAGGACAGCTCGATCAGCCCCAGCATTTT.

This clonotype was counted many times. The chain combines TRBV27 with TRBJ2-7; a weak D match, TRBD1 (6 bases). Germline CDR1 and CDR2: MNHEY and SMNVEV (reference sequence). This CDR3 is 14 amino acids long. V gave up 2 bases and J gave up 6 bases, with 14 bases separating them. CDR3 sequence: CASSLHAGAFEQYF. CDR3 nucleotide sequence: TGTGCCAGCAGTTTACATGCAGGGGCATTCGAGCAGTACTTC.

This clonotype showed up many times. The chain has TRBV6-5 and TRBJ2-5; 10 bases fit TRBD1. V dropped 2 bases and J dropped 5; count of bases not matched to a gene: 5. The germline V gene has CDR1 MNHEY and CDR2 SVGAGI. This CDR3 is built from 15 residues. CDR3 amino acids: CASSYLDRGRETQYF. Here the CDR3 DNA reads TGTGCCAGCAGTTACCTCGACAGGGGGCGTGAGACCCAGTACTTC.

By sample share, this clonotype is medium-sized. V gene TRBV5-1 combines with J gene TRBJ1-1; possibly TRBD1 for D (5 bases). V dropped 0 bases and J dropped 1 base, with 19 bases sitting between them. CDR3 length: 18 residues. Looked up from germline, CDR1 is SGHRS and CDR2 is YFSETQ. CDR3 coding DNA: TGCGCCAGCAGCTTGGCCGATAGGGACCGGACGGCGAACACTGAAGCTTTCTTT. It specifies CASSLADRDRTANTEAFF.

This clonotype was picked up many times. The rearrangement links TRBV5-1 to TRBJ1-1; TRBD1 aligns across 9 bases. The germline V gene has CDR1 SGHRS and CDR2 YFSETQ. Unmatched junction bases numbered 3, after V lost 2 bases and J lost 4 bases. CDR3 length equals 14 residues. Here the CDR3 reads CASSFPTGGTEAFF. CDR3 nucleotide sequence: TGCGCCAGCAGCTTCCCGACAGGGGGCACTGAAGCTTTCTTT.

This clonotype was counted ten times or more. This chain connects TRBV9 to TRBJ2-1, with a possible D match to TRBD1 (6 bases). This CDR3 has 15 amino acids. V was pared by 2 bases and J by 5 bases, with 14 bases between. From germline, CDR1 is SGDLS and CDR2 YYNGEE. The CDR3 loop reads CASSVKGERDNEQFF. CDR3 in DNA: TGTGCCAGCAGCGTCAAGGGGGAAAGAGACAATGAGCAGTTCTTC.

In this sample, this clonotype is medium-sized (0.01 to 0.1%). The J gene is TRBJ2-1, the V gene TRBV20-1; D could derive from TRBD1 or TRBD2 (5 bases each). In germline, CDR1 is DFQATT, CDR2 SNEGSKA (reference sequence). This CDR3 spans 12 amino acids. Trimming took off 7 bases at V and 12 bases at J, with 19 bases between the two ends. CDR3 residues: CSGRDLPRGQFF. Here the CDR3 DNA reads TGCAGTGGCCGGGACCTACCGAGGGGGCAGTTCTTC.

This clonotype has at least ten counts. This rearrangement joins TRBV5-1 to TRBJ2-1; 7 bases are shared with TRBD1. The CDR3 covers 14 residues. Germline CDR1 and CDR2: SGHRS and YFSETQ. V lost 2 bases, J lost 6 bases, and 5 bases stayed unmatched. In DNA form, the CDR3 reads TGCGCCAGCAGCTTTTCCGGGACAGCCAATGAGCAGTTCTTC. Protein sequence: CASSFSGTANEQFF.

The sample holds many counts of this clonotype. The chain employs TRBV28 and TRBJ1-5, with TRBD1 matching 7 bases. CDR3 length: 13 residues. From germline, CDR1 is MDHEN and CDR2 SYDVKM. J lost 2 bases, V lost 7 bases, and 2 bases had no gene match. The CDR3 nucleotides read TGTGCCAGCAAAACAGGGGGCAATCAGCCCCAGCATTTT. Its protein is CASKTGGNQPQHF.

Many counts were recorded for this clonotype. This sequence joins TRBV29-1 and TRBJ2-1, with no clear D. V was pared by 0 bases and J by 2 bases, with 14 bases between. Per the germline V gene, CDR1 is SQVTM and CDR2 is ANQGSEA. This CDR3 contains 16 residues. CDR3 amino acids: CSVEDPRPSTYNEQFF. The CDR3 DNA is TGCAGCGTTGAAGATCCCAGACCCTCTACCTACAATGAGCAGTTCTTC.

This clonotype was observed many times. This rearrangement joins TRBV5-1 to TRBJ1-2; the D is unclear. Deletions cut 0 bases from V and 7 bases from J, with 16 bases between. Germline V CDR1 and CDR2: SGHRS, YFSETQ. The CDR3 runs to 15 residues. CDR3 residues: CASSLGLSSQPGYTF. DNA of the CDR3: TGCGCCAGCAGCTTGGGACTTTCTTCACAGCCTGGCTACACCTTC.

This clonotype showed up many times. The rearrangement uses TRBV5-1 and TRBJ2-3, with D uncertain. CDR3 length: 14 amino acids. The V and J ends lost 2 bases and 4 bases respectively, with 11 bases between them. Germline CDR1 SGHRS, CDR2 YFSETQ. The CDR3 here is CASSLVQPPDTQYF. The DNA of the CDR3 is TGCGCCAGCAGCTTAGTCCAACCCCCAGATACGCAGTATTTT.

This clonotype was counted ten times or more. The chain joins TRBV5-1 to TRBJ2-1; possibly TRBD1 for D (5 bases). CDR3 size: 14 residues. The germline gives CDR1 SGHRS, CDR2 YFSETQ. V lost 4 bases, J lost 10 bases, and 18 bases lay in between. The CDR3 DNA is TGCGCCAGCAGCGGGCTCTTGGGGCCCCAGGAGCAGTTCTTC. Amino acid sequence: CASSGLLGPQEQFF.

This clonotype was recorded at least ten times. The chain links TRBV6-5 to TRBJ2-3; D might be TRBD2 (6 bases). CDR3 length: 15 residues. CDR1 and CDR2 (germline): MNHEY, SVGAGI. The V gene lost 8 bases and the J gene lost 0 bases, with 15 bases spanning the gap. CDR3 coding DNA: TGTGCCAGCGCTGGGGGGAAGTACAGCACAGATACGCAGTATTTT. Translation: CASAGGKYSTDTQYF.

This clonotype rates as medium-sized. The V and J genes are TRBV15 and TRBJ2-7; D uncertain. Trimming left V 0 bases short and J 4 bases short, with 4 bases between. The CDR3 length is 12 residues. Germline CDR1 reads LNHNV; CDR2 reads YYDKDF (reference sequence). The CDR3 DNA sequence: TGTGCCACCAGCAGAGACCGTTACGAGCAGTACTTC. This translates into CATSRDRYEQYF.

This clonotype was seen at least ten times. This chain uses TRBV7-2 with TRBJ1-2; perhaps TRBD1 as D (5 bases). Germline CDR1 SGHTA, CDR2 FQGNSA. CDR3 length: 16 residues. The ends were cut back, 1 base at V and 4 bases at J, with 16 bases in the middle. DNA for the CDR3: TGTGCCAGCAGCTTAGGGGGACGGGCCCAGGGCTATGGCTACACCTTC. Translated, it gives CASSLGGRAQGYGYTF. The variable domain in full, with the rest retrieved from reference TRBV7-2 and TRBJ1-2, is GAGVSQSPSNKVTEKGKDVELRCDPISGHTALYWYRQSLGQGLEFLIYFQGNSAPDKSGLPSDRFSAERTGGSVSTLTIQRTQQEDSAVYLCASSLGGRAQGYGYTFGSGTRLTVV.

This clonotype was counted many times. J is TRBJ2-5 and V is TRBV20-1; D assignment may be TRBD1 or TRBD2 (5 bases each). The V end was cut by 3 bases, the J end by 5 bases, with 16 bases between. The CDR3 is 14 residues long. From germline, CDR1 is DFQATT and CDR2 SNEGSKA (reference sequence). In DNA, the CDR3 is TGCAGTGCTAGGGGACCCAGAGAGTCGGAGACCCAGTACTTC. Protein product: CSARGPRESETQYF.